The 24 T cell receptor beta chains below all came from one sample that was sequenced in a study of T cell changes during pregnancy in multiple sclerosis (dated 2019 in TCRdb). Library construction relied on the immunoSEQ multiplex PCR assay. TCRdb's version of the immuneACCESS table is confined to in-frame rearrangements and falls short of the full clone set. An unresolved V gene accounts for under half of the shortfall where checked; the remainder is of unknown origin. In all, the sample holds 45,000 to 60,000 clones, and approximately 92% of those were seen once. Jointly, the top ten make up about 1% of the sample. The sample consisted of peripheral blood, taken after pregnancy. The receptors were gathered from a female donor in good health, enrolled as a control in a pregnancy study.

The chain carries TRBV19 and TRBJ1-2; 9 bases line up with TRBD1. From germline, CDR1 is LNHDA and CDR2 SQIVND (reference sequence). This CDR3 comprises 17 residues. Trimming at V came to 5 bases and at J to 3 bases, leaving 13 bases not matched to a gene. The CDR3 DNA sequence: TGTGCCAGTAGTTCCCTATTACAGGGGGCTTGGTACTATGGCTACACCTTC. It translates to CASSSLLQGAWYYGYTF.

This chain uses TRBV7-9 with TRBJ1-4; 9 bases map to TRBD1. This CDR3 region has 17 residues. CDR1 is SEHNR, CDR2 FQNEAQ, per germline (reference sequence). Trimming cost V 5 bases and J 7 bases; bases outside gene matches: 14. The CDR3 reads CASSRPGTGFQGEKLFF. CDR3 in DNA: TGTGCCAGCAGCCGTCCCGGGACAGGGTTTCAGGGTGAAAAACTGTTTTTT.

This clone was observed once. The V call is TRBV6-1, the J call TRBJ2-7; D uncertain. The germline V and J ends were trimmed by 7 bases and 4 bases, with 11 bases remaining between them. The CDR3 extends over 12 amino acids. CDR1 is MNHNS, CDR2 SASEGT, per germline. CDR3 amino acids: CASKQYFYEQYF. For the CDR3, the DNA is TGTGCCAGCAAACAGTACTTTTACGAGCAGTACTTC.

The chain couples TRBV21-1 to TRBJ2-7; the table's D call of TRBD2 was not tested on the DNA. TRBV21-1 is a pseudogene locus. The CDR3 is 14 residues long. The CDR3 region is CASSSRDSSYEQYF. CDR3 coding DNA: TGTGCCAGCAGCAGCCGGGACTCTTCCTACGAGCAGTACTTC.

The table lists this clone with a count of one. This chain links TRBV29-1 with TRBJ2-3, with 8 bases matching TRBD2. V lost 4 bases and J lost 4; bases outside the gene matches: 10. Germline V CDR1 and CDR2: SQVTM, ANQGSEA. The length of the CDR3 is 15 residues. CDR3: CSVAVGRGDSDTQYF. As DNA, the CDR3 is TGCAGCGTTGCGGTGGGGCGGGGGGACTCAGATACGCAGTATTTT.

V usage is TRBV30 and J usage is TRBJ1-1; no reliable D call. CDR3 length equals 11 residues. CDR1 is GTSNPN and CDR2 is SVGIG in the germline V gene (reference sequence). Trimming took off 3 bases at V and 11 bases at J, with 13 bases between the two ends. CDR3 loop: CAWRSMEDAFF. The CDR3 DNA follows: TGTGCCTGGAGATCGATGGAGGATGCTTTCTTT.

This chain joins TRBV7-8 and TRBJ2-7, with a possible D match to TRBD1 (6 bases). With 7 bases removed from V and 0 bases from J, the gap between germline ends came to 16 bases. Germline values: CDR1 SGHVS, CDR2 FQNEAQ. The CDR3 has 15 residues. For the CDR3, the DNA is TGTGCCAGCACCCTGGGGGCCCTGAGCTCCTACGAGCAGTACTTC. Protein sequence: CASTLGALSSYEQYF. The complete variable domain, with remaining parts taken from reference TRBV7-8 and TRBJ2-7, reads GAGVSQSPRYKVAKRGQDVALRCDPISGHVSLFWYQQALGQGPEFLTYFQNEAQLDKSGLPSDRFFAERPEGSVSTLKIQRTQQEDSAVYLCASTLGALSSYEQYFGPGTRLTVT.

The rearrangement links TRBV6-1 to TRBJ2-7; D might be TRBD2 (5 bases). Trimming cost V 3 bases and J 2 bases, with 8 bases left between them. The germline V gene has CDR1 MNHNS and CDR2 SASEGT. The CDR3 loop spans 13 amino acids. CDR3: CASSEGSPYEQYF. The CDR3 DNA is TGTGCCAGCAGTGAGGGGAGTCCCTACGAGCAGTACTTC.

The chain links TRBV5-6 to TRBJ1-1, with D possibly matching TRBD1 (5 bases). This CDR3 is 17 amino acids long. CDR1 SGHDT and CDR2 YYEEEE come from the germline V gene. V dropped 0 bases and J dropped 6 bases, with 21 bases sitting between them. DNA for the CDR3: TGTGCCAGCAGCTTGGGGGGAGGGCAGGGAGCCATTCCTGAAGCTTTCTTT. It is translated as CASSLGGGQGAIPEAFF.

The chain recombines TRBV19 with TRBJ1-2; 9 nucleotides line up with TRBD1. Looked up from germline, CDR1 is LNHDA and CDR2 is SQIVND (reference sequence). The CDR3 consists of 15 residues. With 4 bases clipped from V and 5 bases from J, the junction kept 8 bases outside the gene matches. Here the CDR3 DNA reads TGTGCCAGTAGTAACCAACAGGGGGCCGGGTATGGCTACACCTTC. This encodes CASSNQQGAGYGYTF.

The gene calls are TRBV7-2 and TRBJ1-6; TRBD1 agrees at 7 bases. With V trimmed by 2 bases and J by 7 bases, 8 bases remained unmatched. This CDR3 has 16 residues. CDR1 SGHTA and CDR2 FQGNSA come from the germline V gene. This CDR3 is CASSLYAETGNSPLHF. CDR3 nucleotide sequence: TGTGCCAGCAGCTTATACGCTGAGACAGGGAATTCACCCCTCCACTTT.

This sequence joins TRBV7-2 and TRBJ2-5, with 8 bases identical to TRBD1. V lost 5 bases to trimming and J lost 0 bases; unmatched junction nucleotides: 5. This CDR3 has 15 residues. Germline V lookup: CDR1 SGHTA, CDR2 FQGNSA. The CDR3 loop is CASSRDRTYQETQYF. In DNA, the CDR3 is TGTGCCAGCAGCCGGGACAGGACCTACCAAGAGACCCAGTACTTC.

This clone was seen more than once but under ten times. The chain employs TRBV5-1 and TRBJ1-1, with 10 bases matching TRBD1. The CDR3 covers 16 residues. The germline V gene encodes CDR1 SGHRS and CDR2 YFSETQ. V lost 4 bases and J lost 4; bases outside the gene matches: 10. For the CDR3, the DNA is TGCGCCAGCAGCACGGAGGGGACAGGGGCAGGCACTGAAGCTTTCTTT. Its translation is CASSTEGTGAGTEAFF. Filled out from reference TRBV5-1 and TRBJ1-1, the complete variable domain reads KAGVTQTPRYLIKTRGQQVTLSCSPISGHRSVSWYQQTPGQGLQFLFEYFSETQRNKGNFPGRFSGRQFSNSRSEMNVSTLELGDSALYLCASSTEGTGAGTEAFFGQGTRLTVV.

The gene calls are TRBV5-4 and TRBJ2-7, with 8 bases matching TRBD2. The CDR3 is made up of 17 amino acids. Germline V gene sequence: CDR1 SGHNT, CDR2 YYREEE (reference sequence). The V gene end was trimmed by 3 bases and the J gene end by 2 bases; junction bases not matched to a gene: 13. The CDR3, as DNA: TGTGCCAGCAGCTCTCCGAGTAGCGGGGCAGCCACCTACGAGCAGTACTTC. Translating it yields CASSSPSSGAATYEQYF.

J is TRBJ1-1 and V is TRBV27, with TRBD1 matching over 9 bases. The CDR3 consists of 14 residues. The V and J ends lost 7 bases and 4 bases, in that order; junction bases with no gene match: 7. Germline V gene lookup returns CDR1 MNHEY and CDR2 SMNVEV (reference sequence). The CDR3 DNA sequence: TGTGCCAGCAAACCGGGACAGGGTCGCACTGAAGCTTTCTTT. Its protein product is CASKPGQGRTEAFF.

This sequence joins TRBV5-6 and TRBJ2-2; 9 bases map to TRBD2. Germline loops: CDR1 SGHDT, CDR2 YYEEEE. The CDR3 loop spans 15 amino acids. V was pared by 2 bases and J by 8 bases, with 7 bases of the junction left unmatched. The CDR3 loop is CASSLISGGSGELFF. The DNA for the CDR3 is TGTGCCAGCAGCTTAATCAGCGGGGGGTCGGGGGAGCTGTTTTTT.

This clone appeared once. V is TRBV6-5 and J is TRBJ1-4; possibly TRBD1 for D (6 bases). CDR1 MNHEY and CDR2 SVGAGI come from the germline V gene. V lost 1 base to trimming and J lost 4 bases, with 10 bases between them. The CDR3 length is 15 residues. The CDR3 loop reads CASSYFQGLNEKLFF. CDR3 in DNA: TGTGCCAGCAGTTACTTCCAGGGGCTTAATGAAAAACTGTTTTTT.

This chain uses TRBV2 with TRBJ1-1; D is uncertain. Germline CDR1 is SNHLY and CDR2 is FYNNEI. V was trimmed by 8 bases and J by 0 bases, leaving 7 bases between them. The CDR3 sequence is 12 residues long. CDR3 region: CASDQVNTEAFF. The CDR3 nucleotides are TGTGCCAGCGATCAGGTGAACACTGAAGCTTTCTTT.

The V and J genes are TRBV7-9 and TRBJ1-1, with unresolved D. Per germline, CDR1 SEHNR and CDR2 FQNEAQ (reference sequence). This CDR3 comprises 13 residues. V shed 5 bases and J shed 0 bases, with 7 bases lying between them. This CDR3 is CASSLTVNTEAFF. Written as DNA, the CDR3 is TGTGCCAGCAGCCTAACAGTGAACACTGAAGCTTTCTTT.

There are a few counts of this clone. The chain links TRBV29-1 to TRBJ1-1; D is unclear. The CDR3 runs 14 residues. The V gene's germline CDR1 is SQVTM and CDR2 ANQGSEA. V gave up 3 bases and J gave up 1 base, with 12 bases separating them. CDR3 sequence (DNA): TGCAGCGTTGACCGAGTAAGTTCGAACACTGAAGCTTTCTTT. This sequence encodes CSVDRVSSNTEAFF.

The chain couples TRBV28 to TRBJ1-2; unclear D gene. This CDR3 comprises 13 residues. V lost 6 bases to trimming and J lost 4 bases, with 12 bases between them. Germline V CDR1 and CDR2: MDHEN, SYDVKM. This CDR3 reads CASSVGYSYGYTF. In nucleotides, the CDR3 is TGTGCCAGCAGCGTCGGGTACTCCTATGGCTACACCTTC.

This clone was observed a handful of times. This sequence joins TRBV18 and TRBJ1-5, with D unresolved. The V gene's germline CDR1 is KGHSH and CDR2 LQKENI. The CDR3 length is 17 residues. Trimming took 3 bases from V and 0 from J, leaving 15 bases between them. CDR3 nucleotide sequence: TGTGCCAGCTCACCTCAAGCACAGACCCCTAGCAATCAGCCCCAGCATTTT. Its protein product is CASSPQAQTPSNQPQHF.

The chain carries TRBV27 and TRBJ2-5; 8 positions agree with TRBD1. After removal of 3 bases from V and 4 bases from J, the junction contained 7 bases not matched to a gene. This CDR3 contains 15 residues. Germline V CDR1 and CDR2: MNHEY, SMNVEV (reference sequence). The CDR3 here is CASSLQGAVRETQYF. The CDR3, as DNA: TGTGCCAGCAGTTTGCAGGGGGCGGTCCGAGAGACCCAGTACTTC.

The count of this clone is one. The chain couples TRBV23-1 to TRBJ1-4, with TRBD1 matching over 8 bases. TRBV23-1 is an ORF, with its function uncertain. The CDR3 is 17 amino acids. V gave up 2 bases and J gave up 8 bases; unmatched junction bases: 13. The chain's CDR3 is CASSQDGRTGYPEKLFF. Here the CDR3 DNA reads TGCGCCAGCAGTCAAGACGGCCGGACAGGGTATCCCGAAAAACTGTTTTTT.